The entry below gives a single T cell receptor (beta chain) sequence along with its context. Its antigen remains undetermined. A much larger clone differs from this one at a single base, so this may be a read error. CDR1 and CDR2 (MNHEY, SVGEGT) derive from the germline V gene. From its cysteine to its phenylalanine, the CDR3 spans 15 amino acids. Here the CDR3 DNA is all that survives: 45 bases in frame from base 1. These data belong to a study of CD8+CD57+ T cells in acquired aplastic anemia (dated by TCRdb to between 2018 and 2020). Background for the entire study: Extracted DNA from sorted CD4+ and CD8+ cells averaged about 3.4 ug, ranging from roughly 0.17 to 30 ug. For healthy donor samples, the average read count was approximately 10 million for CD4+ cells and 11 million to 14 million for CD8+ cells. The full study reports these points: No significant difference in CD8+ Simpson's diversity was found between patients and healthy controls (P=0.060). Roughly 29 CD8+ CDR3 sequences were shared between patients and controls but appeared highly expressed in patients and within their immunodominant clones.

Genomic DNA was used as template for profiling of TCR beta VDJ combinations and CDR3 sequences. An Illumina HiSeq 2000 was used for TCR repertoire sequencing. The source study handled its data this way. TRBV/TRBJ rearrangement plots, CDR3 size and DJ length profiles, and Simpson's diversity index were used to evaluate the repertoires. The most abundant DNA sequence in the deep sequencing data was defined as the immunodominant clone. CDR3 amino acid sequences were checked for sharing between subjects and were compared against published repertoires and the VDJdb database. TCRdb ran its own pipeline on the public reads, namely fastp trimming at Q25 and MiXCR clone calling, and kept in-frame beta chains. Each entry merges the rows of one CDR3 protein and shows their most common DNA and genes. Clone size and V and J calls follow TCRdb, not the original study. The sample table contains 90,000 to 130,000 distinct CDR3 sequences; only one count was recorded for under 60% of them. The ten top clones hold roughly 34% of the sample.

In the study, sorted CD4+ and CD8+ blood T cells from patients with severe aplastic anemia and from healthy subjects underwent deep sequencing of TCR repertoires. Ficoll-Paque density gradient centrifugation was used to isolate peripheral blood mononuclear cells. CD4+ and CD8+ T cells were sorted by FACS or magnetic beads before DNA extraction. Recombination linked TRBV6-2 or TRBV6-3 to TRBJ1-6; TRBD1 is a possible D gene, resting on 6 matching bases. The sample was sorted CD4+, CD8+, or CD8+CD57+ T cells (not recorded which) from PBMCs. The TCR was taken from a human donor in good health, serving as a control. The base sequence is TGTGCCAGCAGTTACGGGCAGGGGAATAATCCACCCCTCCACTTT. This translates into CASSYGQGNNPPLHF.